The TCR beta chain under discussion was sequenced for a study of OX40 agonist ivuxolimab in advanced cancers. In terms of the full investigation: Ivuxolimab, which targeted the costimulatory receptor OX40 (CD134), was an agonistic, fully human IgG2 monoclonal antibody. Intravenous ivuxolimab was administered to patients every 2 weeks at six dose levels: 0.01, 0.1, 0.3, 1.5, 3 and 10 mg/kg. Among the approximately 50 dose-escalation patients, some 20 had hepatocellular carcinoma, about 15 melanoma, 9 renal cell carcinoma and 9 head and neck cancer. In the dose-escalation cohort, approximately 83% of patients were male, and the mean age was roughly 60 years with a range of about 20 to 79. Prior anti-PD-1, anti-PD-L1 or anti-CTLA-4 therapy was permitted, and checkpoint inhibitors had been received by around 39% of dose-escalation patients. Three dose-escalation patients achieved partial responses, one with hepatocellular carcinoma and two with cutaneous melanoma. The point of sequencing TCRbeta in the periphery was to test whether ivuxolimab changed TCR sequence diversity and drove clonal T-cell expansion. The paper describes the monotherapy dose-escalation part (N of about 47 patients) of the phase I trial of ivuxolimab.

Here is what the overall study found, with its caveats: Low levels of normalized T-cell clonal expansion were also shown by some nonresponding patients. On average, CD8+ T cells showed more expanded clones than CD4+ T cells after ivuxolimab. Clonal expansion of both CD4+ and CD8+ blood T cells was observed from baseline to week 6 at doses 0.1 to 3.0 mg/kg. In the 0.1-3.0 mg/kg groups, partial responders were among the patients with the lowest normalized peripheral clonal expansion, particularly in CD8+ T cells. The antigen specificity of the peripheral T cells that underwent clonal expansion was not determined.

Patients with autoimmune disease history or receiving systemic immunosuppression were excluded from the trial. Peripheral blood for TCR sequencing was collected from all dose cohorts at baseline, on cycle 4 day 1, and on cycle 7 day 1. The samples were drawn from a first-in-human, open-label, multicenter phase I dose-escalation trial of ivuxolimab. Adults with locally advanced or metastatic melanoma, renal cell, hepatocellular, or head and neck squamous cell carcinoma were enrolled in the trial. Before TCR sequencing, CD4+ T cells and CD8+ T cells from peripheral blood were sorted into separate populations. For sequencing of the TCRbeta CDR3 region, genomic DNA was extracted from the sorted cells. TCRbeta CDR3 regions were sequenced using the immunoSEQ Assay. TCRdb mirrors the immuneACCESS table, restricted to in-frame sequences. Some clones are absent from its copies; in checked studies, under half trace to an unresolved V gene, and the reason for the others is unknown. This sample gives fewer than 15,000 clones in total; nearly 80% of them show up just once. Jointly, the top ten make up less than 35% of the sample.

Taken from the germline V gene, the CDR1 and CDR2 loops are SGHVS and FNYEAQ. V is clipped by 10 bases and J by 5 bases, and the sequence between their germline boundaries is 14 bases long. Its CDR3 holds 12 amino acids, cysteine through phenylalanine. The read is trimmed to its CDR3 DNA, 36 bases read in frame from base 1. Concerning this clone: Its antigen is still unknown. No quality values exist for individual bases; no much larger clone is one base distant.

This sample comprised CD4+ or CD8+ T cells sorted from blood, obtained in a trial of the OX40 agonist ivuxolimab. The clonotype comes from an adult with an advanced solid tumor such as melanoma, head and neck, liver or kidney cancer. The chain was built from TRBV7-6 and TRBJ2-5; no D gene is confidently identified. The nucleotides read TGTGCCACCAAGGGATCAGCGGAGACCCAGTACTTC. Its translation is CATKGSAETQYF.